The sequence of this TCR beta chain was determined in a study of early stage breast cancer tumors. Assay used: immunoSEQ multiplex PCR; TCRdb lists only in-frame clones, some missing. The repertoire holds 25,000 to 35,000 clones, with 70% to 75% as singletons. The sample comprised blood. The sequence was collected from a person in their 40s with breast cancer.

CDR3 coding DNA: TGTGCCAGCAGTGGGTCTTACCGCCAAGAGACCCAGTACTTC. The encoded protein is CASSGSYRQETQYF. This chain joins TRBV2 and TRBJ2-5, with D uncertain. This CDR3 has 14 residues. Germline V gives CDR1 SNHLY, CDR2 FYNNEI. The germline V and J ends were trimmed by 4 bases and 1 base, with 10 bases remaining between them.